The 30 T cell receptor beta chains below were found in one sample sequenced in a study of CD8 T cells in Susac syndrome (dated by TCRdb to the late 2010s). The method behind the library was the immunoSEQ multiplex PCR assay. RNA was extracted using the RNeasy kit, and about 0.45 to 1 microgram was reverse transcribed with random hexamers. TCRdb trimmed public reads at Q25 via fastp, called clones via MiXCR and kept in-frame beta chains. Merged by CDR3 protein, the rows form single entries marked with the most common genes and DNA. This sample comprises around 69,000 distinct CDR3 sequences, roughly 95% of them detected only once. Of the sample, 0.085% to 0.14% is held by the ten largest clones. Sequenced sample: CD4+ T cells from PBMCs. These receptors all stem from a human donor with multiple sclerosis.

V and J are TRBV3-1 and TRBJ1-5; D is unresolved. The CDR3 runs to 15 residues. The germline gives CDR1 LGHDT, CDR2 YNNKEL (reference sequence). V was trimmed by 4 bases and J by 0 bases, leaving 10 bases between them. The CDR3 region is CASSPEIGSNQPQHF. CDR3 nucleotide sequence: TGTGCCAGCAGCCCAGAGATCGGTAGCAATCAGCCCCAGCATTTT.

V gene TRBV20-1 combines with J gene TRBJ2-5; D is possibly TRBD1 or TRBD2 (5 bases each). Trimming took 0 bases from V and 2 from J, leaving 7 bases between them. Germline CDR1 DFQATT, CDR2 SNEGSKA (reference sequence). This CDR3 is 13 amino acids long. The CDR3 region is CSARDGGQETQYF. The CDR3 nucleotides are TGCAGTGCTAGAGATGGGGGACAAGAGACCCAGTACTTC.

V is TRBV29-1 and J is TRBJ1-2, with TRBD1 identical over 9 bases. Trimming cost V 6 bases and J 4 bases; bases outside gene matches: 6. Germline assignment: CDR1 SQVTM and CDR2 ANQGSEA. This CDR3 has 13 residues. The CDR3 sequence is CSVTGGATYGYTF. DNA of the CDR3: TGCAGCGTGACAGGGGGAGCAACCTATGGCTACACCTTC.

The chain uses TRBV12-3 or TRBV12-4 and TRBJ1-6; D is undetermined. Deletions cut 7 bases from V and 5 bases from J, with 9 bases between. The CDR3 is 13 amino acids. CDR3 DNA: TGTGCCAGCATGAGGACCAATAATTCACCCCTCCACTTT. The encoded protein is CASMRTNNSPLHF.

DNA for the CDR3: TGCAGCGGGCGGGACTCGGACGTCTATGGCTACACCTTC. This encodes CSGRDSDVYGYTF. The chain couples TRBV29-1 to TRBJ1-2; perhaps TRBD1 as D (5 bases). This CDR3 is 13 amino acids long. V was shortened by 7 bases and J by 4 bases, with 16 bases between the two germline ends. The germline V gene has CDR1 SQVTM and CDR2 ANQGSEA. Drawing the rest from reference TRBV29-1 and TRBJ1-2, the complete variable domain is SAVISQKPSRDICQRGTSLTIQCQVDSQVTMMFWYRQQPGQSLTLIATANQGSEATYESGFVIDKFPISRPNLTFSTLTVSNMSPEDSSIYLCSGRDSDVYGYTFGSGTRLTVV.

The chain has TRBV4-2 and TRBJ1-1; D ambiguous. From germline, CDR1 is LGHNA and CDR2 YNFKEQ. V dropped 6 bases and J dropped 0 bases, with 14 bases sitting between them. CDR3 length: 15 residues. Here the CDR3 reads CASRYREEMNTEAFF. CDR3 nucleotides: TGTGCCAGCAGATACCGTGAGGAGATGAACACTGAAGCTTTCTTT.

V is TRBV4-1 and J is TRBJ1-2; 7 bases are shared with TRBD1. The CDR3 has 14 amino acids. V dropped 1 base and J dropped 8; count of bases not matched to a gene: 7. Germline V gives CDR1 MGHRA, CDR2 YSYEKL. CDR3 DNA: TGCGCCAGCAGCCAAGGAACAGGGGTGGGAGGCTACACCTTC. This sequence encodes CASSQGTGVGGYTF.

This rearrangement joins TRBV5-4 to TRBJ1-1, with TRBD1 identical over 10 bases. This CDR3 is built from 15 residues. Germline V gives CDR1 SGHNT, CDR2 YYREEE (reference sequence). J was trimmed by 5 bases and V by 4 bases; bases with no gene match: 8. This CDR3 is CASSGRQGADTEAFF. CDR3 DNA: TGTGCCAGCAGCGGACGACAGGGGGCGGATACTGAAGCTTTCTTT.

The rearrangement joins TRBV6-5 to TRBJ1-2; D unresolved. The V end was cut by 2 bases, the J end by 6 bases, with 10 bases between. The CDR3 is made up of 13 amino acids. Germline V gene sequence: CDR1 MNHEY, CDR2 SVGAGI. The CDR3 reads CASSYEGSNGYTF. CDR3 sequence (DNA): TGTGCCAGCAGTTACGAAGGGTCTAATGGCTACACCTTC.

The chain has TRBV27 and TRBJ1-4; TRBD1 aligns across 8 bases. Germline V gene data show CDR1 as MNHEY and CDR2 as SMNVEV (reference sequence). The CDR3 has 15 residues. Germline trimming cut 5 bases from V and 8 bases from J; bases unmatched to any gene: 10. The CDR3 loop reads CASSQNRGFGEKLFF. CDR3 DNA sequence: TGTGCCAGCAGTCAGAACAGGGGGTTTGGCGAAAAACTGTTTTTT.

This rearrangement joins TRBV7-2 to TRBJ2-7; no clear D. Per germline, CDR1 SGHTA and CDR2 FQGNSA. CDR3 length: 15 amino acids. V was clipped by 2 bases and J by 3 bases, with 14 bases between them. CDR3 DNA sequence: TGTGCCAGCAGCTTAAGGGAAGGAGATATCTACGAGCAGTACTTC. Its protein product is CASSLREGDIYEQYF.

The rearrangement uses TRBV12-3 or TRBV12-4 and TRBJ2-7, with 9 bases fitting TRBD2. After removal of 5 bases from V and 3 bases from J, the junction contained 11 bases not matched to a gene. This CDR3 contains 16 residues. CDR3 amino acids: CASSHGAAGGLYEQYF. In DNA form, the CDR3 reads TGTGCCAGCAGTCATGGAGCGGCGGGGGGGCTCTACGAGCAGTACTTC.

The rearrangement joins TRBV7-8 to TRBJ2-7; the match to TRBD1 covers 8 bases. The junction had 8 bases not matched to a gene; V was cut back by 2 bases and J by 2 bases. The CDR3 contains 16 residues. Germline V CDR1 and CDR2: SGHVS, FQNEAQ. The CDR3 loop reads CASSLNSGQGAYEQYF. In nucleotides, the CDR3 is TGTGCCAGCAGCTTAAATTCCGGACAGGGTGCCTACGAGCAGTACTTC.

The chain couples TRBV7-2 to TRBJ2-5; 10 nucleotides align to TRBD2. The germline V gene encodes CDR1 SGHTA and CDR2 FQGNSA. CDR3 length: 15 amino acids. Germline trimming cut 5 bases from V and 1 base from J; bases unmatched to any gene: 4. CDR3 region: CASSLQRGGQETQYF. The CDR3 nucleotides read TGTGCCAGCAGCCTACAGCGGGGGGGCCAAGAGACCCAGTACTTC.

The rearrangement uses TRBV6-2 or TRBV6-3 and TRBJ2-2; 8 positions match TRBD2. The CDR3 is 15 residues long. The germline CDR1 and CDR2 sequences are MNHEY and SVGEGT. V shed 6 bases and J 2 bases; nucleotides not matched to a gene: 5. The CDR3 DNA follows: TGTGCCAGCAGGCCGGGACTAGTAAACACCGGGGAGCTGTTTTTT. This codes for CASRPGLVNTGELFF.

The J gene is TRBJ1-2, the V gene TRBV2; 11 positions match TRBD1. V was pared by 8 bases and J by 7 bases, with 6 bases of the junction left unmatched. Germline V gene data show CDR1 as SNHLY and CDR2 as FYNNEI. The CDR3 length is 13 residues. The CDR3 nucleotides read TGTGCCAGCTCGAAAGGACAGGGGGCTGGCTACACCTTC. Protein: CASSKGQGAGYTF.

The chain couples TRBV2 to TRBJ2-1, with 13 bases that match TRBD2. Trimming took 5 bases from V and 4 from J; bases not matched to a gene: 2. This CDR3 has 15 residues. The V gene's germline CDR1 is SNHLY and CDR2 FYNNEI. The CDR3 DNA is TGTGCCAGCAGTACTAGCGGGGGGGCATACAATGAGCAGTTCTTC. It specifies CASSTSGGAYNEQFF.

This clonotype was observed a handful of times. This chain uses TRBV28 with TRBJ2-1; the match to TRBD2 covers 8 bases. The ends lost 4 bases at V and 1 base at J; junction bases unmatched: 6. This CDR3 contains 16 residues. The V gene's germline CDR1 is MDHEN and CDR2 SYDVKM. In DNA, the CDR3 is TGTGCCAGCAGTTCCACAAGCGGGGGTTCCTACAATGAGCAGTTCTTC. Amino acid sequence: CASSSTSGGSYNEQFF.

J is TRBJ2-7 and V is TRBV7-2; no definite D call. The CDR3 length is 14 residues. CDR1 and CDR2 from the germline V gene are SGHTA and FQGNSA. Trimming took off 5 bases at V and 7 bases at J, with 18 bases between the two ends. CDR3 sequence reads: CASSNQPKGSEQYF. CDR3 nucleotide sequence: TGTGCCAGCAGCAACCAACCCAAGGGTAGTGAGCAGTACTTC.

The genes are TRBV7-2 and TRBJ2-2, with 13 bases lining up with TRBD2. The junction had 6 bases not matched to a gene; V was cut back by 4 bases and J by 7 bases. The CDR3 is 16 amino acids. The V gene's germline CDR1 is SGHTA and CDR2 FQGNSA. The CDR3 DNA is TGTGCCAGCAGCTCGACTAGCGGGGGGAGAGGCGGGGAGCTGTTTTTT. Translation gives CASSSTSGGRGGELFF.

This chain links TRBV7-2 with TRBJ2-5; 12 bases map to TRBD2. The germline CDR1 and CDR2 sequences are SGHTA and FQGNSA. This CDR3 is built from 15 residues. The V and J ends lost 7 bases and 4 bases, in that order; junction bases with no gene match: 7. CDR3 DNA: TGTGCCAGCATCCTACTAGCGGGGGGAGGAGAGACCCAGTACTTC. It translates to CASILLAGGGETQYF.

V gene TRBV3-1 combines with J gene TRBJ2-5; D unresolved. Germline V CDR1 and CDR2: LGHDT, YNNKEL (reference sequence). The CDR3 runs to 13 residues. V shed 4 bases and J shed 7 bases, with 13 bases lying between them. The CDR3: CASSPVAGVTQYF. The CDR3 region has the DNA TGTGCCAGCAGCCCCGTCGCAGGAGTGACCCAGTACTTC.

Of note for this clonotype: Since no conserved phenylalanine or tryptophan closes the CDR3, a read error is the likely cause. This sequence joins TRBV3-1 and TRBJ2-3; tentative D call: TRBD2 (7 bases). The CDR3 has 16 amino acids. Germline V CDR1 and CDR2: LGHDT, YNNKEL (reference sequence). V was shortened by 4 bases and J by 4 bases, with 18 bases between the two germline ends. As DNA, the CDR3 is TGTGCCAGCAGCCCCTTCTCAGCGGGACATTCAGATACGCAGTATCTT. Protein sequence: CASSPFSAGHSDTQYL.

This rearrangement joins TRBV27 to TRBJ2-5, with TRBD1 identical over 10 bases. Per the germline V gene, CDR1 is MNHEY and CDR2 is SMNVEV (reference sequence). The CDR3 loop spans 13 amino acids. V dropped 6 bases and J dropped 6; count of bases not matched to a gene: 4. The CDR3 nucleotides read TGTGCCAGCAGCGACAGGGGGCAAAAGACCCAGTACTTC. It is translated as CASSDRGQKTQYF.

The chain links TRBV7-9 to TRBJ2-7, with D possibly TRBD2 on 5 matching bases. The CDR3 has 16 amino acids. Germline lookup yields CDR1 SEHNR and CDR2 FQNEAQ (reference sequence). Trimming took 5 bases from V and 6 from J, leaving 23 bases between them. CDR3 in DNA: TGTGCCAGCAGCATCTCGGGGTGGTACGGGTCGGGCGAGCAGTACTTC. It is translated as CASSISGWYGSGEQYF.

The chain combines TRBV7-9 with TRBJ2-2, with TRBD1 matching 9 bases. From germline, CDR1 is SEHNR and CDR2 FQNEAQ (reference sequence). The CDR3 runs to 15 residues. Trimming took 3 bases from V and 4 from J; bases not matched to a gene: 3. CDR3 sequence (DNA): TGTGCCAGCAGCTTTACAGGGGGCAGCACCGGGGAGCTGTTTTTT. This sequence encodes CASSFTGGSTGELFF.

J is TRBJ2-7 and V is TRBV29-1; TRBD1 is a possible D gene (6 bases). This CDR3 is built from 15 residues. The V gene lost 2 bases and the J gene lost 2 bases, with 16 bases spanning the gap. CDR1 is SQVTM, CDR2 ANQGSEA, per germline. Here the CDR3 reads CSVESAGAAPYEQYF. The DNA for the CDR3 is TGCAGCGTTGAATCGGCAGGGGCCGCACCCTACGAGCAGTACTTC.

The rearrangement joins TRBV6-2 or TRBV6-3 to TRBJ1-5; tentative D call: TRBD1 (6 bases). CDR3 length: 15 amino acids. Germline CDR1 is MNHEY and CDR2 is SVGEGT. V lost 1 base, J lost 4 bases, and 11 bases lay in between. CDR3: CASSYFRQANQPQHF. The CDR3 coding sequence is TGTGCCAGCAGTTACTTCCGACAGGCTAATCAGCCCCAGCATTTT.

The rearrangement uses TRBV3-1 and TRBJ1-1; the D is unclear. Trimming stripped 1 base from V and 5 bases from J, with 11 bases between. The CDR3 contains 14 residues. The germline V gene has CDR1 LGHDT and CDR2 YNNKEL (reference sequence). The CDR3 DNA follows: TGTGCCAGCAGCCAAGTGATGCGGAAAACTGAAGCTTTCTTT. This translates into CASSQVMRKTEAFF.

This chain uses TRBV6-1 with TRBJ2-7, with D perhaps TRBD2 (6 bases). Between the trimmed V and J ends, which lost 10 bases and 1 base, there was a span of 17 bases. Germline lookup yields CDR1 MNHNS and CDR2 SASEGT. CDR3 length equals 14 residues. In DNA form, the CDR3 reads TGTGCCACCAATGCAGGAGGGGCTTCCTACGAGCAGTACTTC. Its translation is CATNAGGASYEQYF.